This T cell receptor (beta chain) was recovered during a study of blood T cell repertoires in COVID-19. For the study at large: Italy, Spain and the United States were the sources of the convalescent and acute COVID-19 samples. PBMCs, B-cell-depleted T cells, or T cells were the source of the cDNA or gDNA that made up the material.

The CDR3 extends over 14 amino acids. Trimming cost V 2 bases and J 6 bases; bases outside gene matches: 7. The germline gives CDR1 GTSNPN, CDR2 SVGIG (reference sequence). As processed by the authors: For nucleated cells, counts were estimated from reference gene primer amplification. Produced via immunoSEQ multiplex PCR; TCRdb's table is partial and in-frame only. The DNA gave D and trimming, while V, J and clone size come from that table. The sample yields 100,000 to 150,000 clones, 75% to 90% seen once. Two negative PCRs, clearance, or symptom resolution characterized the recovered Cohort 3 donors.

The specimen sequenced was PBMCs or T cells enriched from blood (not recorded which). This receptor was identified in a woman in her forties or fifties who had recovered from COVID-19. This chain links TRBV30 with TRBJ1-3; 7 bases align to TRBD1. The CDR3 nucleotides read TGTGCCTGGAGTCCACCGGACAGGCTAAACACCATATATTTT. Its translation: CAWSPPDRLNTIYF.